The following is a TCR beta chain sequence with its context. Its matching antigen is unknown. The data were obtained in a study of a mutant IDH1 vaccine in newly diagnosed glioma. Study-level information: Vaccines were begun 4-6 weeks after radiotherapy alone, or with temozolomide cycles. Those enrolled had earlier been treated with radiotherapy, temozolomide, or both, mostly both.

Time point in this sample: week 35, safety follow-up. Alongside topical imiquimod, each dose of vaccine comprised 300 ug of mutant IDH1 20-mer peptide. Each patient was administered eight vaccinations, scheduled in weeks 1, 3, 5, 7, 11, 15, 19 and 23. Only in-frame clones appear in the TCRdb table, and some are missing; sequencing was by immunoSEQ multiplex PCR. The sample comprises tens of thousands of clones, roughly 81% of which are singletons, and 5% to 7% rests with the top ten. Per the germline V gene, CDR1 is SGHVS and CDR2 is FNYEAQ. V was clipped by 2 bases and J by 6 bases; unmatched bases: 4. This CDR3 comprises 14 residues.

The sample in question was PBMCs, obtained from a glioma patient whose treatment included an IDH1 peptide vaccine. The chain has TRBV7-6 and TRBJ2-5; TRBD1 agrees at 9 bases. This sequence was found in a middle-aged man with glioma. The CDR3 loop reads CASSLKDRGQTQYF. CDR3 sequence (DNA): TGTGCCAGCAGCTTAAAGGACAGGGGCCAGACCCAGTACTTC.